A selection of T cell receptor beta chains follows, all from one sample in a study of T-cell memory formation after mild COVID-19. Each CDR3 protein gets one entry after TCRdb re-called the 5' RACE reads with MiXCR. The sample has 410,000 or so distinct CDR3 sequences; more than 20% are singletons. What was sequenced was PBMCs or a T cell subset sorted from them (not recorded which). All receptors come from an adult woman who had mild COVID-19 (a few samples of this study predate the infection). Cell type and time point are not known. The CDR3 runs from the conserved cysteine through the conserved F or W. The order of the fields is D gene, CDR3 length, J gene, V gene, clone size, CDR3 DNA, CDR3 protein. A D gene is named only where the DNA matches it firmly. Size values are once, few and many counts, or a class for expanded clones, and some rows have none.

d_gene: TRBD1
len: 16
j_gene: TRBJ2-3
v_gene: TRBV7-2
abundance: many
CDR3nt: TGTGCCAGCAGCTCCGGGACAGGGATTAGCACAGATACGCAGTATTTT
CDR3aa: CASSSGTGISTDTQYF

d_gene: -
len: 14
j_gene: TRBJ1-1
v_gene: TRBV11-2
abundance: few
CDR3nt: TGTGCCAGCAGCTTAGATAGAAAGGTAACTGAAGCTTTCTTT
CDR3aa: CASSLDRKVTEAFF

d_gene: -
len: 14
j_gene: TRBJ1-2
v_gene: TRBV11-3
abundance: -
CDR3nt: TGTGCCAGCAGCTTACAGGGAGGCAGAAATGGCTACACCTTC
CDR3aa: CASSLQGGRNGYTF

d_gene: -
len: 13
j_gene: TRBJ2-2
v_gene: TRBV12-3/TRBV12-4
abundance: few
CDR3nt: TGTGCCAGCAGTTTCCGGGCCAACGGGGAGCTGTTTTTT
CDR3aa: CASSFRANGELFF

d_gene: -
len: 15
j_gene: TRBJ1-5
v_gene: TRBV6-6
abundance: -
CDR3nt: TGTGCCAGCAGTTACTCTGGGGGCCGCAATCAGCCCCAGCATTTT
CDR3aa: CASSYSGGRNQPQHF

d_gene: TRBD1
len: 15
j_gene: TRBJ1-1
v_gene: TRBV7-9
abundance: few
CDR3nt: TGTGCCAGCAGCGTCGGACAGGGTGATTACACTGAAGCTTTCTTT
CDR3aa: CASSVGQGDYTEAFF

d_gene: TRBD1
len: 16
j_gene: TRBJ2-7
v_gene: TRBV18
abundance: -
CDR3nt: TGTGCCAGCTCACCCATCGGGACAGGGGACCCCTACGAGCAGTACTTC
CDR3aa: CASSPIGTGDPYEQYF

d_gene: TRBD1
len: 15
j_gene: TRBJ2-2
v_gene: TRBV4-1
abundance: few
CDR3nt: TGCGCCAGCAGCCAAGGGCTACAGGGGTACGGGGAGCTGTTTTTT
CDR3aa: CASSQGLQGYGELFF

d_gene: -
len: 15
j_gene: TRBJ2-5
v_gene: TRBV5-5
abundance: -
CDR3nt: TGTGCCAGCAGCGGATCCTTGGGGGGCCCAGAGACCCAGTACTTC
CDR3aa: CASSGSLGGPETQYF

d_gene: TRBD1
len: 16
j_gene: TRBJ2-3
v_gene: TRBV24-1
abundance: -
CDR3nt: TGTGCCACCAGTGCCCCGGGACAGGGGAGCACAGATACGCAGTATTTT
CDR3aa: CATSAPGQGSTDTQYF

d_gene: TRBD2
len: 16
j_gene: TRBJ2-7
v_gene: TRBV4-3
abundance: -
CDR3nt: TGCGCCAGCAGCCAACAACTAGCGTCGAGCTCCTACGAGCAGTACTTC
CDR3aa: CASSQQLASSSYEQYF

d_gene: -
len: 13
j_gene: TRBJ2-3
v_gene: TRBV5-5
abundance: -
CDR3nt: TGTGCCAGCAGCCCCTGGGTAACAGATACGCAGTATTTT
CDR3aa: CASSPWVTDTQYF

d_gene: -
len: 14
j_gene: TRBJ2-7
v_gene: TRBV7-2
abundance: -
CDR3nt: TGTGCCAGCAGCTCCCGGGACCCGAGCTACGAGCAGTACTTC
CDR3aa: CASSSRDPSYEQYF

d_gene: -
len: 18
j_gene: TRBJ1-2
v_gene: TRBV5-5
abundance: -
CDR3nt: TGTGCCAGCAGCGTAGCACGGGCAGGGACCTCCCGGGGCTATGGCTACACCTTC
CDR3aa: CASSVARAGTSRGYGYTF

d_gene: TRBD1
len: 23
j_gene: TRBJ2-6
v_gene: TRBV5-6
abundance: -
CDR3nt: TGTGCCAGCAGCTCCTGGTGGTATCTATCGGGACAGGGTACCCAAGGTGGGGCCAACGTCCTGACTTTC
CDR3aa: CASSSWWYLSGQGTQGGANVLTF

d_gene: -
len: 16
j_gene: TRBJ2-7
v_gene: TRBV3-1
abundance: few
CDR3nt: TGTGCCAGCAGCTATAGCGGAGCCACCCGCGGCTACGAGCAGTACTTC
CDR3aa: CASSYSGATRGYEQYF

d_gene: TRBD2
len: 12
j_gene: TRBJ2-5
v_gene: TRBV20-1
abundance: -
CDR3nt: TGCAGTGCCCCCCTAGCGGGAGAGACCCAGTACTTC
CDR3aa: CSAPLAGETQYF

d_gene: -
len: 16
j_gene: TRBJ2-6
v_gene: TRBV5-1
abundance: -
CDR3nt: TGCGCCAGCAGCTTGGGACAGGCTTCCGGGGCCAACGTCCTGACTTTC
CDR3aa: CASSLGQASGANVLTF

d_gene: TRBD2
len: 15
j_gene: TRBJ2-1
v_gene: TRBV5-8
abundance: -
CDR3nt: TGTGCCAGCAGCTTGGATGGACTAGCGGGGGCAGTTGGGTTCTTC
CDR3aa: CASSLDGLAGAVGFF

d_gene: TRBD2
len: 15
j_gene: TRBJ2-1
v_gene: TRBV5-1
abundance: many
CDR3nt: TGCGCCAGCAGCCCTCGGGGGGGAGGCTACAATGAGCAGTTCTTC
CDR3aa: CASSPRGGGYNEQFF

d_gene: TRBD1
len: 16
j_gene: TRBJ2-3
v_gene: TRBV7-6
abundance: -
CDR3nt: TGTGCCAGCAGCTTAGCGCGGGGACAGGGGGCGGACACGCAGTATTTT
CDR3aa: CASSLARGQGADTQYF

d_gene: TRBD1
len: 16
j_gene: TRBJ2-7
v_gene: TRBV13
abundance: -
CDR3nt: TGTGCCAGCAGCCCTAGGGGACAGAGGAGCTCCTACGAGCAGTACTTC
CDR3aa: CASSPRGQRSSYEQYF

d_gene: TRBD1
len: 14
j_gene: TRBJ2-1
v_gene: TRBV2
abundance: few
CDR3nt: TGTGCCAGCAGTGATACACAGGGGGCCAATGAGCAGTTCTTC
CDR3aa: CASSDTQGANEQFF

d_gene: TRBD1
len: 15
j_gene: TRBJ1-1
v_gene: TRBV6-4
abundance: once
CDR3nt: TGTGCCAGCAAGAAAAGGACAGGAGTGAACACTGAAGCTTTCTTT
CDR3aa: CASKKRTGVNTEAFF

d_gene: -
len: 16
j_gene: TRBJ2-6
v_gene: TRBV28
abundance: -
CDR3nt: TGTGCCAGCAGTTTCCTCGACTTTCATGGGGCCAACGTCCTGACTTTC
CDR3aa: CASSFLDFHGANVLTF

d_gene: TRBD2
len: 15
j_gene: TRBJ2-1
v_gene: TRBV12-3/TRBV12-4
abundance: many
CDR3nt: TGTGCCAGCAACCTAGCGGGGGGCCCCTACAATGAGCAGTTCTTC
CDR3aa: CASNLAGGPYNEQFF

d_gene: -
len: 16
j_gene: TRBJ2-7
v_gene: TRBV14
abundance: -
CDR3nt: TGTGCCAGCAGCCGCCTAGGCTCCATTAGCTCCTACGAGCAGTACTTC
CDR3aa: CASSRLGSISSYEQYF

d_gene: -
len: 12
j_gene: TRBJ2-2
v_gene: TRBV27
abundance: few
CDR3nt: TGTGCCAGCAGTCACTTCACCGGGGAGCTGTTTTTT
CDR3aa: CASSHFTGELFF

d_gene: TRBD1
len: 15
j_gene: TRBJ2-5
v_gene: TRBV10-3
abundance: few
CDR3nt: TGTGCCATCAGTGAGGTGACAGGGGCCCAAGAGACCCAGTACTTC
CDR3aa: CAISEVTGAQETQYF

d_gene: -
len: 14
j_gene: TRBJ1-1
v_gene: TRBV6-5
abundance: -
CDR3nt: TGTGCCAGCAGTTACTCGGGTGTGGACACTGAAGCTTTCTTT
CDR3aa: CASSYSGVDTEAFF

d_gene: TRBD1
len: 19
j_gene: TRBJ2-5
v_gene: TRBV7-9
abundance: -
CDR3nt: TGTGCCAGCAGCTCCACGGTCCCGGGACAGGGGGACGGTCGGGAGACCCAGTACTTC
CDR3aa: CASSSTVPGQGDGRETQYF

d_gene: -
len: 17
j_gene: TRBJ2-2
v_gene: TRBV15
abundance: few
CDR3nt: TGTGCCACCAGCAGAGATGACCACCGGAGGAGCACCGGGGAGCTGTTTTTT
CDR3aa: CATSRDDHRRSTGELFF

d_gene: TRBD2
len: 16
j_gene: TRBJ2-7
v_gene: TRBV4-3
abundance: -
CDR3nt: TGCGCCAGCGCTCGACTAGCGGGAGACCCCTCCTACGAGCAGTACTTC
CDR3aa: CASARLAGDPSYEQYF

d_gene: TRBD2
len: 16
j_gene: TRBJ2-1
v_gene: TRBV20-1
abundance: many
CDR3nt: TGCAGTGCTAGAGGAGGCGGGAGGCGCCCTTACAATGAGCAGTTCTTC
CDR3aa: CSARGGGRRPYNEQFF

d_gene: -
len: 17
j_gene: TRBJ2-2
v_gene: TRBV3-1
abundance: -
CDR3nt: TGTGCCAGCAGCCCCAGGGCGGGGTGGAGGAACACCGGGGAGCTGTTTTTT
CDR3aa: CASSPRAGWRNTGELFF

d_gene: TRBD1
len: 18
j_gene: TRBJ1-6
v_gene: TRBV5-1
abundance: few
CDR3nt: TGCGCCAGCAGCAAAACTGGACAGGGAGGCTCCTATAATTCACCCCTCCACTTT
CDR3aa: CASSKTGQGGSYNSPLHF

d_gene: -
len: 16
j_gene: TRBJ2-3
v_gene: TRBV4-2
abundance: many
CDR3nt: TGTGCCAGCAGCCCCCGCCCACAGGGTAGCACAGATACGCAGTATTTT
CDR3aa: CASSPRPQGSTDTQYF

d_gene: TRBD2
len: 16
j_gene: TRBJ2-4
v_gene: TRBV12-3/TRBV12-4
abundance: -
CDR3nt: TGTGCCAGCAGTTTACGAGGACTAGCGATGGGAAACATTCAGTACTTC
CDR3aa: CASSLRGLAMGNIQYF

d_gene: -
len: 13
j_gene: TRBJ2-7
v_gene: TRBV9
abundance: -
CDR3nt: TGTGCCAGCAGCGACGGGACAAACTACGAGCAGTACTTC
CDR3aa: CASSDGTNYEQYF

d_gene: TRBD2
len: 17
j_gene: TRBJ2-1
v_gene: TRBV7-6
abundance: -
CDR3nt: TGTGCCAGCAGCAAGCGGGCTAGCGGGGGCGAATACAATGAGCAGTTCTTC
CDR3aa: CASSKRASGGEYNEQFF

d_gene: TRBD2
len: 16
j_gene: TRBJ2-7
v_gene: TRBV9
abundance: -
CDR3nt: TGTGCCAGCAGCGTAGGTATATCTAGCGGCGCCTACGAGCAGTACTTC
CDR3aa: CASSVGISSGAYEQYF

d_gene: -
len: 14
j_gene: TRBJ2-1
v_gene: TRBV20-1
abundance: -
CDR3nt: TGCAGTGTGCGAAGGGGAAAAACCTACAATGAGCAGTTCTTC
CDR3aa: CSVRRGKTYNEQFF

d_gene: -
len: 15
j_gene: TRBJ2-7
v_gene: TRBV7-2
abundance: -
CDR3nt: TGTGCCAGCAGCCCATCTTCCGGGACCGAATACGAGCAGTACTTC
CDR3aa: CASSPSSGTEYEQYF

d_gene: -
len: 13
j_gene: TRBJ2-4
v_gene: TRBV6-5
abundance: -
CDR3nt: TGTGCCAGCCGGGACCTAGCCAAAAACATTCAGTACTTC
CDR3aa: CASRDLAKNIQYF

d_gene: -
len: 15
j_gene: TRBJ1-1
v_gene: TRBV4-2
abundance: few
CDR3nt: TGTGCCAGCAGCCAGGGGCCGGAGTTGAACACTGAAGCTTTCTTT
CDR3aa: CASSQGPELNTEAFF

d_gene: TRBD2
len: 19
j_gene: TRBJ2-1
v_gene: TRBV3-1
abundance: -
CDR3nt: TGTGCCAGCAGCCAGACGCCGGGACTAGTCCTAAGAGCAGCAAATGAGCAGTTCTTC
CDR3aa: CASSQTPGLVLRAANEQFF

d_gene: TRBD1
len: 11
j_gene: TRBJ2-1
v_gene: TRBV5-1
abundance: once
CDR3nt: TGCGCCAGCAGCTTGCGGGACAGCCAATTCTTC
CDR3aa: CASSLRDSQFF

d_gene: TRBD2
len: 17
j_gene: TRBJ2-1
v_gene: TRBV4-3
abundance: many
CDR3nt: TGCGCCAGCAGCCAAGATCGATTAGCGGGAGGGGGCAATGAGCAGTTCTTC
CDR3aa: CASSQDRLAGGGNEQFF

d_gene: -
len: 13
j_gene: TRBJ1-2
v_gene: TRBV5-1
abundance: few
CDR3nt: TGCGCCAGCAGCTCTGCAGGGGTGAGGGGCTACACCTTC
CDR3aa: CASSSAGVRGYTF

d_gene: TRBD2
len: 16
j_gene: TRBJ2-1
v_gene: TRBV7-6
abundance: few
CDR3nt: TGTGCCAGCAGCCGCCGAACTAGCGGGATGTACAATGAGCAGTTCTTC
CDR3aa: CASSRRTSGMYNEQFF

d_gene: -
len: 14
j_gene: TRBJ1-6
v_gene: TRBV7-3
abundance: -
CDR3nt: TGTGCCAGCAGCTTAACTATGAGCGGTTCACCCCTCCACTTT
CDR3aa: CASSLTMSGSPLHF

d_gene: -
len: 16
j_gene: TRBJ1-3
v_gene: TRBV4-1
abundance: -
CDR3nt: TGCGCCAGCAGCCAAGGTTTCCGGCAGGACGGAAACACCATATATTTT
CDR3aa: CASSQGFRQDGNTIYF

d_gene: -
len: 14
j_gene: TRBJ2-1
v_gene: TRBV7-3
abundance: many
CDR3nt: TGTGCCAGCAGCCGAGGGGGGACCTACAATGAGCAGTTCTTC
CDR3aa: CASSRGGTYNEQFF

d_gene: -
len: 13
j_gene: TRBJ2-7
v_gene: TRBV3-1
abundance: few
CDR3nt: TGTGCCAGCAGCCAGGGCCTAGTCTACGAGCAGTACTTC
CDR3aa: CASSQGLVYEQYF

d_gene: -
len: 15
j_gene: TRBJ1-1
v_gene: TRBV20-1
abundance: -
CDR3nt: TGCAGTGCTACTCTAACGGGGGCCCCCAACACTGAAGCTTTCTTT
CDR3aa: CSATLTGAPNTEAFF

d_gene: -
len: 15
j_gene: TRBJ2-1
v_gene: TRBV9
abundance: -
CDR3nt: TGTGCCAGCAGCGAACTAGGGACATCCTACAATGAGCAGTTCTTC
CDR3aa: CASSELGTSYNEQFF